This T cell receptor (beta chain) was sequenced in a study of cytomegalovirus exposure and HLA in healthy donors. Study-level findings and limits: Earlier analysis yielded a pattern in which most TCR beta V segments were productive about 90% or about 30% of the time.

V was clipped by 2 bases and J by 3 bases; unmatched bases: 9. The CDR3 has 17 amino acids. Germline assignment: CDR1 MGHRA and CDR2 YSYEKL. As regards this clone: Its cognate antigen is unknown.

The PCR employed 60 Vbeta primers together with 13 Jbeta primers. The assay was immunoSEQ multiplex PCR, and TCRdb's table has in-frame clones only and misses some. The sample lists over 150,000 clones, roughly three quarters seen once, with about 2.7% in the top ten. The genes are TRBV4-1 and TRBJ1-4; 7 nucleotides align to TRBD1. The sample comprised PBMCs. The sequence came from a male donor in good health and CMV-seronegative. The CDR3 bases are TGCGCCAGCAGCCAAAACAGACAGGGTACGGCTAATGAAAAACTGTTTTTT. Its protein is CASSQNRQGTANEKLFF.